These 9 T cell receptor beta chains share one sample of origin, sequenced in a study of CD8 T cells in Susac syndrome. Reverse transcription used about 0.45 to 1 ug RNA and random hexamers. TCRdb processed the immunoSEQ multiplex PCR reads anew with MiXCR; each CDR3 protein has one entry. This sample carries 350,000 to 550,000 distinct CDR3 sequences, 85% to 90% of them seen once, and the ten largest clones take more than 0.09%. Input material: CD8+ T cells from PBMCs. These receptors came from a human donor with multiple sclerosis.

This clonotype was seen a handful of times. The J gene is TRBJ2-7, the V gene TRBV4-1; 12 bases fit TRBD2. The trim removed 6 bases at V and 3 bases at J, leaving 6 bases unmatched. CDR3 length: 15 residues. The V gene's germline CDR1 is MGHRA and CDR2 YSYEKL. For the CDR3, the DNA is TGCGCCAGCAGTCCGACTAGCGGGGGTAGCTACGAGCAGTACTTC. It encodes CASSPTSGGSYEQYF.

The chain uses TRBV5-5 and TRBJ1-2, with TRBD1 matching over 10 bases. Trimming cost V 4 bases and J 7 bases; bases outside gene matches: 13. From germline, CDR1 is SGHKS and CDR2 YYEKEE (reference sequence). This CDR3 has 16 residues. CDR3: CASSELLRDRGTGYTF. CDR3 bases: TGTGCCAGCAGCGAATTACTTCGGGACAGGGGAACTGGCTACACCTTC.

This clonotype was picked up one time. CDR3 sequence reads: CASSPPIGNEQFF. The DNA for the CDR3 is TGTGCCAGCTCACCACCCATAGGGAATGAGCAGTTCTTC. This rearrangement joins TRBV18 to TRBJ2-1, with unresolved D. Germline V gives CDR1 KGHSH, CDR2 LQKENI. V was shortened by 0 bases and J by 7 bases, with 7 bases between the two germline ends. This CDR3 is 13 amino acids long.

The V gene is TRBV4-1, the J gene TRBJ1-3, with D possibly being TRBD1 (5 bases). The CDR3 length is 15 residues. Trimming pared 1 base from V and 4 bases from J, leaving 11 bases between. Germline CDR1 reads MGHRA; CDR2 reads YSYEKL. CDR3 in DNA: TGCGCCAGCAGCCAAGTTCAGGGTACGGGAAACACCATATATTTT. Its translation is CASSQVQGTGNTIYF.

J is TRBJ2-5 and V is TRBV7-6, with 9 bases that match TRBD2. Unmatched junction bases numbered 11, after V lost 1 base and J lost 5 bases. The CDR3 runs 17 residues. Germline loops: CDR1 SGHVS, CDR2 FNYEAQ. The CDR3 nucleotides read TGTGCCAGCAGCTTAGGAGTTGCGGGAGGGCCAGGGGAGACCCAGTACTTC. It encodes CASSLGVAGGPGETQYF.

V gene TRBV10-3 combines with J gene TRBJ2-1; 9 bases align to TRBD1. V dropped 3 bases and J dropped 8; count of bases not matched to a gene: 11. The germline gives CDR1 ENHRY, CDR2 SYGVKD. The CDR3 is 16 amino acids. CDR3 coding DNA: TGTGCCATCAGTGATTCCGGGACAGGGAGGCTTGATGAGCAGTTCTTC. Its protein is CAISDSGTGRLDEQFF.

V and J are TRBV5-1 and TRBJ2-6; 8 bases are a match to TRBD1. Germline V gene data show CDR1 as SGHRS and CDR2 as YFSETQ. The ends lost 5 bases at V and 3 bases at J; junction bases unmatched: 7. The CDR3 sequence is 16 residues long. In nucleotides, the CDR3 is TGCGCCAGCAGGAGGACAGGGACTGGTGGGGCCAACGTCCTGACTTTC. The encoded protein is CASRRTGTGGANVLTF. Using reference TRBV5-1 and TRBJ2-6 for the parts outside the CDR3, the full variable domain is KAGVTQTPRYLIKTRGQQVTLSCSPISGHRSVSWYQQTPGQGLQFLFEYFSETQRNKGNFPGRFSGRQFSNSRSEMNVSTLELGDSALYLCASRRTGTGGANVLTFGAGSRLTVL.

The chain uses TRBV2 and TRBJ1-2; D is ambiguous. The CDR3 sequence is 12 residues long. The germline V and J ends were trimmed by 8 bases and 3 bases, with 10 bases remaining between them. Germline assignment: CDR1 SNHLY and CDR2 FYNNEI. CDR3 sequence: CASGKGDYGYTF. DNA for the CDR3: TGTGCCAGCGGCAAAGGAGACTATGGCTACACCTTC. The whole variable domain, remainder taken from reference TRBV2 and TRBJ1-2, is EPEVTQTPSHQVTQMGQEVILRCVPISNHLYFYWYRQILGQKVEFLVSFYNNEISEKSEIFDDQFSVERPDGSNFTLKIRSTKLEDSAMYFCASGKGDYGYTFGSGTRLTVV.

V is TRBV30 and J is TRBJ1-3; 7 nucleotides agree with TRBD1. The CDR3 runs 13 residues. CDR1 is GTSNPN, CDR2 SVGIG, per germline (reference sequence). The J segment lost 6 bases and the V segment lost 4 bases, leaving 6 bases of the junction unmatched. CDR3 nucleotides: TGTGCCTGGAACGAGGGGGCTGAAAACACCATATATTTT. Its protein is CAWNEGAENTIYF.